These 20 T cell receptor beta chains originate from one sample sequenced in a study of T cell responses to AZD1222 COVID-19 vaccine (dated by TCRdb to the early 2020s). According to the study, the label for this sample's time point signals: baseline before first vaccination. This specimen's treatment or condition label, interpreted: meningococcal conjugate vaccine given as trial control. The library was generated by the immunoSEQ multiplex PCR assay. TCRdb carries this immuneACCESS record with in-frame sequences only. Its versions omit some clonotypes, under half of them owing to an unresolved V gene in the studies checked, with the rest unexplained. Recorded for this sample are some 100,000 clones; around 90% of them occurred a single time. The ten largest clones capture 9.5% to 15% of the sample. The sample consisted of peripheral blood, taken on day 0 of MenACWY control vaccination. All receptors derive from an adult in good health.

J is TRBJ1-2 and V is TRBV7-2, with D possibly matching TRBD1 (5 bases). The CDR3 runs 14 residues. Trimming cost V 5 bases and J 3 bases, with 13 bases left between them. Germline V lookup: CDR1 SGHTA, CDR2 FQGNSA. CDR3 sequence reads: CASSPGTGHYGYTF. CDR3 nucleotides: TGTGCCAGCAGCCCTGGGACGGGCCACTATGGCTACACCTTC.

The chain carries TRBV11-2 and TRBJ2-7; D is ambiguous. V was trimmed by 1 base and J by 2 bases, leaving 15 bases between them. Germline lookup yields CDR1 SGHAT and CDR2 FQNNGV. The CDR3 is 16 residues long. CDR3 coding DNA: TGTGCCAGCAGCTTAGTGGTCAGTCTATCGCCCTACGAGCAGTACTTC. Encoded protein: CASSLVVSLSPYEQYF.

The chain links TRBV6-5 to TRBJ2-7; perhaps TRBD1 as D (6 bases). The V gene's germline CDR1 is MNHEY and CDR2 SVGAGI. The CDR3 spans 12 residues. The V end was cut by 7 bases, the J end by 4 bases, with 11 bases between. In nucleotides, the CDR3 is TGTGCCAGCACGGTCAGGGGTTACGAGCAGTACTTC. Translating gives CASTVRGYEQYF.

This chain uses TRBV6-5 with TRBJ2-3, with 8 bases identical to TRBD2. With V trimmed by 2 bases and J by 6 bases, 7 bases remained unmatched. The V gene's germline CDR1 is MNHEY and CDR2 SVGAGI. The length of the CDR3 is 15 residues. The CDR3 DNA follows: TGTGCCAGCAGTTACGAATACGGGGGGGCTGATACGCAGTATTTT. It yields the protein CASSYEYGGADTQYF.

V is TRBV3-1 (or the pseudogene TRBV3-2) and J is TRBJ1-1, with TRBD1 identical over 7 bases. J was trimmed by 10 bases and V by 0 bases; bases with no gene match: 11. CDR1 LGHDT and CDR2 YNNKEL come from the germline V gene (reference sequence). The CDR3 is made up of 15 amino acids. In DNA, the CDR3 is TGTGCCAGCAGCCAAGATCAGGGGACAGCCTCAGGAGCTTTCTTT. Its protein is CASSQDQGTASGAFF.

This chain connects TRBV18 to TRBJ1-1, with unresolved D. CDR1 is KGHSH, CDR2 LQKENI, per germline. CDR3 length: 12 residues. Trimming took 6 bases from V and 3 from J, leaving 8 bases between them. In DNA form, the CDR3 reads TGTGCCAGCTCCTGGGGAGACACTGAAGCTTTCTTT. Amino acids: CASSWGDTEAFF.

This clone has a single count. The CDR3 region has the DNA TGTGCCAGCAGCGTAGACCAGTACCAAGAGACCCAGTACTTC. This sequence encodes CASSVDQYQETQYF. The chain recombines TRBV9 with TRBJ2-5; no definite D call. This CDR3 contains 14 residues. Germline CDR1 reads SGDLS; CDR2 reads YYNGEE. Trimming shortened V by 0 bases and J by 0 bases, and 6 bases separated the two germline ends.

The chain combines TRBV19 with TRBJ2-7, with D maybe TRBD2 (5 bases). The CDR3 has 15 residues. Germline loops: CDR1 LNHDA, CDR2 SQIVND (reference sequence). With 10 bases removed from V and 2 bases from J, the gap between germline ends came to 21 bases. CDR3 loop: CATSGESPRTYEQYF. The CDR3 DNA is TGTGCCACCTCCGGGGAGAGCCCTAGAACCTACGAGCAGTACTTC.

The rearrangement uses TRBV7-8 and TRBJ1-1; D not certain. Trimming removed 4 bases from V and 11 bases from J, with 14 bases in between. Per germline, CDR1 SGHVS and CDR2 FQNEAQ. The CDR3 runs 12 residues. CDR3 residues: CASSSYTDGAFF. CDR3 nucleotide sequence: TGTGCCAGCAGCTCCTACACCGACGGGGCTTTCTTT.

The chain is built from TRBV7-3 and TRBJ2-2; D not certain. V was pared by 2 bases and J by 1 base, with 11 bases between. CDR1 and CDR2 (germline): SGHTA, FQGTGA. The CDR3 has 16 residues. The CDR3, as DNA: TGTGCCAGCAGCTTAGCTTCGCCTAAGAACACCGGGGAGCTGTTTTTT. Amino acids: CASSLASPKNTGELFF.

The chain combines TRBV5-8 with TRBJ2-7, with 8 bases fitting TRBD2. V lost 1 base and J lost 6; bases outside the gene matches: 6. CDR3 length: 14 amino acids. Germline CDR1 SGHTS, CDR2 YDEGEE. CDR3 in DNA: TGTGCCAGCAGCTTGTATGCGACTAGCGTCGAGCAGTACTTC. It codes for CASSLYATSVEQYF.

This clone is labeled as medium-sized. This chain uses TRBV7-2 with TRBJ2-3; TRBD1 matches at 10 bases. The CDR3 contains 17 residues. Germline CDR1 is SGHTA and CDR2 is FQGNSA. Unmatched junction bases numbered 5, after V lost 2 bases and J lost 0 bases. As DNA, the CDR3 is TGTGCCAGCAGCTTAAATCCGGGACAGGGGAGCACAGATACGCAGTATTTT. It translates to CASSLNPGQGSTDTQYF.

In its sample, this clone was seen a few times. J is TRBJ1-6 and V is TRBV9; possibly TRBD1 for D (6 bases). The germline V gene has CDR1 SGDLS and CDR2 YYNGEE. This CDR3 is built from 14 residues. The V and J ends lost 3 bases and 5 bases respectively, with 9 bases between them. The CDR3 nucleotides are TGTGCCAGCAGCGGCCGGGACAATAATTCACCCCTCCACTTT. Translation gives CASSGRDNNSPLHF. Together with reference TRBV9 and TRBJ1-6, the CDR3 gives the full variable domain: DSGVTQTPKHLITATGQRVTLRCSPRSGDLSVYWYQQSLDQGLQFLIQYYNGEERAKGNILERFSAQQFPDLHSELNLSSLELGDSALYFCASSGRDNNSPLHFGNGTRLTVT.

The V call is TRBV7-2, the J call TRBJ2-7; D is perhaps TRBD2 (5 bases). The CDR3 length is 16 residues. Trimming cost V 8 bases and J 4 bases, with 24 bases left between them. Germline loops: CDR1 SGHTA, CDR2 FQGNSA. CDR3 sequence reads: CASALGETRGSYEQYF. Here the CDR3 DNA reads TGTGCCAGCGCCCTCGGTGAGACCCGAGGGAGTTACGAGCAGTACTTC.

V and J are TRBV5-5 and TRBJ1-1; D is undetermined. The V gene's germline CDR1 is SGHKS and CDR2 YYEKEE (reference sequence). CDR3 length equals 14 residues. The V end was cut by 1 base, the J end by 0 bases, with 7 bases between. In DNA form, the CDR3 reads TGTGCCAGCAGCTTGCAACGAATGAACACTGAAGCTTTCTTT. Amino acids: CASSLQRMNTEAFF.

This chain joins TRBV27 and TRBJ2-7; 11 bases map to TRBD1. Germline CDR1 is MNHEY and CDR2 is SMNVEV (reference sequence). The V gene end was trimmed by 5 bases and the J gene end by 7 bases; junction bases not matched to a gene: 7. CDR3 length: 14 amino acids. Here the CDR3 reads CASSPGTGGEEQYF. CDR3 coding DNA: TGTGCCAGCAGTCCCGGGACAGGGGGTGAGGAGCAGTACTTC.

This chain links TRBV28 with TRBJ1-5; TRBD1 is a possible D gene (6 bases). Germline CDR1 is MDHEN and CDR2 is SYDVKM. Trimming cost V 9 bases and J 5 bases, with 17 bases left between them. The length of the CDR3 is 14 residues. The CDR3 DNA is TGTGCCAGTACGACAGGCGGGGGGTATCAGCCCCAGCATTTT. Encoded protein: CASTTGGGYQPQHF.

The rearrangement joins TRBV29-1 to TRBJ2-7, with D hard to call. Trimming removed 0 bases from V and 1 base from J, with 7 bases in between. CDR3 size: 13 residues. CDR1 is SQVTM, CDR2 ANQGSEA, per germline. The CDR3 DNA sequence: TGCAGCGTTGAAGATCCCGGGTCCTACGAGCAGTACTTC. As protein: CSVEDPGSYEQYF.

The chain has TRBV10-3 and TRBJ1-5, with 8 positions matching TRBD1. The trim removed 8 bases at V and 7 bases at J, leaving 7 bases unmatched. The CDR3 runs 13 residues. CDR1 and CDR2 from the germline V gene are ENHRY and SYGVKD. CDR3 sequence: CAIRTGFGQPQHF. The CDR3 DNA reads as TGTGCCATCCGGACAGGGTTTGGGCAGCCCCAGCATTTT.

This chain joins TRBV4-1 and TRBJ2-1; maybe TRBD2 (6 bases). Germline V gene sequence: CDR1 MGHRA, CDR2 YSYEKL. The CDR3 sequence is 15 residues long. V shed 4 bases and J shed 5 bases, with 15 bases lying between them. CDR3 region: CASSPFRDSNNEQFF. Written as DNA, the CDR3 is TGCGCCAGCAGCCCGTTCCGGGACTCTAACAATGAGCAGTTCTTC.